This T cell receptor beta chain was observed in a study of blood T cell repertoires in COVID-19. As for the study in general: Samples representing acute and convalescent COVID-19 were sourced from the United States, Italy and Spain. T cells, B-cell-depleted T cells, or PBMCs supplied cDNA or gDNA.

Original analysis: Amplifying reference gene primers gave estimates of nucleated cell counts. Sequencing was performed with immunoSEQ multiplex PCR; in TCRdb, only in-frame clones are kept and a portion is missing. Clonal size and the V and J genes are those of that table, whereas D and trimming came from the DNA. The repertoire holds under 300,000 clones, with around 90% as singletons. CDR3 length equals 14 residues. Per germline, CDR1 SQVTM and CDR2 ANQGSEA. V was pared by 7 bases and J by 0 bases, with 15 bases between. The TCR was taken from a woman under 40 with acute COVID-19. Sequencing was performed on PBMCs or T cells enriched from blood (not recorded which). The chain joins TRBV29-1 to TRBJ1-1; D is perhaps TRBD1 (5 bases). The CDR3 coding sequence is TGCAGCGGCTACAGGCTAGGAATGAACACTGAAGCTTTCTTT. Its protein product is CSGYRLGMNTEAFF.